This passage covers 15 T cell receptor beta chains from one sample sequenced in a study of blood T cell repertoires in COVID-19. Sequencing was performed with immunoSEQ multiplex PCR; in TCRdb, only in-frame clones are kept and a portion is missing. In the table there are about 160,000 clones, approximately 80% of which are singletons. Sequences were obtained from peripheral blood. The source is a woman older than 75 with acute or convalescent COVID-19.

V gene TRBV7-2 combines with J gene TRBJ2-1; TRBD2 matches 7 bases. With 3 bases clipped from V and 5 bases from J, the junction kept 1 base outside the gene matches. The CDR3 covers 13 residues. CDR1 is SGHTA and CDR2 is FQGNSA in the germline V gene. CDR3 protein: CASSFSGNNEQFF. CDR3 DNA sequence: TGTGCCAGCAGCTTCAGCGGGAACAATGAGCAGTTCTTC.

The chain uses TRBV6-5 and TRBJ1-6; D is possibly TRBD1 (5 bases). Germline CDR1 and CDR2: MNHEY and SVGAGI. CDR3 size: 14 residues. Trimming stripped 5 bases from V and 5 bases from J, with 10 bases between. Here the CDR3 reads CASSSGHHNSPLHF. Written as DNA, the CDR3 is TGTGCCAGCAGTAGTGGACATCATAATTCACCCCTCCACTTT.

This clone has ten or more counts. V and J are TRBV6-5 and TRBJ1-5; TRBD1 aligns across 9 bases. Germline CDR1 and CDR2: MNHEY and SVGAGI. Trimming removed 6 bases from V and 3 bases from J; junction bases left unmatched: 6. This CDR3 spans 15 amino acids. CDR3 residues: CASRGDRAPNQPQHF. The CDR3 nucleotides are TGTGCCAGCAGAGGGGACAGGGCCCCCAATCAGCCCCAGCATTTT.

V is TRBV25-1 and J is TRBJ1-1; no clear D gene. The CDR3 contains 16 residues. Trimming removed 5 bases at V and 0 bases at J, with 16 bases between. Germline V CDR1 and CDR2: MGHDK, SYGVNS. The CDR3 bases are TGTGCCAGCAGTAAGGCAGGCTACCTCATGAACACTGAAGCTTTCTTT. Translating gives CASSKAGYLMNTEAFF.

This clone was picked up one time. The rearrangement uses TRBV6-5 and TRBJ1-2, with a possible D match to TRBD1 (5 bases). V lost 7 bases and J 3 bases, leaving 15 bases between the germline ends. From germline, CDR1 is MNHEY and CDR2 SVGAGI. The CDR3 totals 14 residues. The CDR3 nucleotides are TGTGCCAGCACCCCGGACACCTCTCACTATGGCTACACCTTC. It specifies CASTPDTSHYGYTF.

Details on this clone: In the same sample, other DNA sequences code for this CDR3. The J gene is TRBJ2-1, the V gene TRBV5-5; 8 nucleotides match TRBD2. Germline trimming cut 2 bases from V and 3 bases from J; bases unmatched to any gene: 1. The CDR3 is 14 residues long. Germline assignment: CDR1 SGHKS and CDR2 YYEKEE (reference sequence). CDR3 in amino acids: CASSLTSGYNEQFF. CDR3 DNA: TGTGCCAGCAGCTTAACTAGCGGCTACAATGAGCAGTTCTTC.

This clone came up once. The V and J genes are TRBV11-2 and TRBJ1-5; the match to TRBD1 covers 7 bases. The CDR3 has 17 amino acids. With 5 bases clipped from V and 5 bases from J, the junction kept 15 bases outside the gene matches. Germline values: CDR1 SGHAT, CDR2 FQNNGV. The DNA of the CDR3 is TGTGCCAGCAGCCTCAGACGCGGGACAGAGAACTATCAGCCCCAGCATTTT. Amino acids: CASSLRRGTENYQPQHF.

The chain recombines TRBV30 with TRBJ1-1; D unclear. Trimming shortened V by 0 bases and J by 4 bases, and 6 bases separated the two germline ends. There are 12 residues in the CDR3. CDR1 is GTSNPN and CDR2 is SVGIG in the germline V gene (reference sequence). The CDR3 DNA reads as TGTGCCTGGAGTGTACAAGTCACTGAAGCTTTCTTT. Amino acids: CAWSVQVTEAFF.

The V and J genes are TRBV6-6 and TRBJ1-3; D is perhaps TRBD1 (5 bases). Germline CDR1 reads MNHNY; CDR2 reads SVGAGI (reference sequence). The CDR3 contains 14 residues. V was shortened by 4 bases and J by 4 bases, with 11 bases between the two germline ends. CDR3 bases: TGTGCCAGCAGTTTAGGACACTCCGGAAACACCATATATTTT. This sequence encodes CASSLGHSGNTIYF.

The chain uses TRBV11-2 and TRBJ1-2, with D possibly TRBD1 on 6 matching bases. CDR3 size: 12 residues. Trimming took off 0 bases at V and 7 bases at J, with 6 bases between the two ends. Germline V gene data show CDR1 as SGHAT and CDR2 as FQNNGV. CDR3 DNA: TGTGCCAGCAGCTTAGAGGGGGCTGGCTACACCTTC. Residues: CASSLEGAGYTF.

The chain has TRBV30 and TRBJ1-1, with D perhaps matching TRBD1 (6 bases). V was clipped by 4 bases and J by 5 bases, with 11 bases between them. The germline gives CDR1 GTSNPN, CDR2 SVGIG (reference sequence). The CDR3 is made up of 12 amino acids. The CDR3 nucleotides read TGTGCCTGGACAGGGGATTGGACTGAAGCTTTCTTT. This translates into CAWTGDWTEAFF.

CDR3 loop: CASSREVQRGNNEQFF. The DNA of the CDR3 is TGCGCCAGCAGCCGCGAGGTACAGCGGGGAAACAATGAGCAGTTCTTC. The chain uses TRBV4-1 and TRBJ2-1; 7 bases map to TRBD2. Germline V gives CDR1 MGHRA, CDR2 YSYEKL. J was trimmed by 5 bases and V by 4 bases; bases with no gene match: 11. There are 16 residues in the CDR3.

This clone was seen more than once but under ten times. The chain has TRBV9 and TRBJ1-3, with 7 bases aligning to TRBD1. Germline-derived CDR1 and CDR2 are SGDLS and YYNGEE. The CDR3 loop spans 17 amino acids. After removal of 4 bases from V and 3 bases from J, the junction contained 13 bases not matched to a gene. The CDR3 region has the DNA TGTGCCAGCAGCCCCTTTCCGGGACAGAGAAATGGAAACACCATATATTTT. Encoded protein: CASSPFPGQRNGNTIYF.

V is TRBV6-2 or TRBV6-3 and J is TRBJ2-1, with a tentative D call TRBD2 (5 bases). The CDR3 is made up of 14 amino acids. The germline V and J ends were trimmed by 6 bases and 5 bases, with 14 bases remaining between them. Germline assignment: CDR1 MNHEY and CDR2 SVGEGT. CDR3 loop: CASSPSSYHNEQFF. In nucleotides, the CDR3 is TGTGCCAGCAGCCCTAGCTCGTACCACAATGAGCAGTTCTTC.

The chain carries TRBV7-8 and TRBJ2-2; perhaps TRBD1 as D (7 bases). The length of the CDR3 is 15 residues. V lost 3 bases and J 1 base, leaving 9 bases between the germline ends. CDR1 and CDR2 (germline): SGHVS, FQNEAQ. CDR3 coding DNA: TGTGCCAGCAGCTTTCAGGGGGGGAACACCGGGGAGCTGTTTTTT. This codes for CASSFQGGNTGELFF.